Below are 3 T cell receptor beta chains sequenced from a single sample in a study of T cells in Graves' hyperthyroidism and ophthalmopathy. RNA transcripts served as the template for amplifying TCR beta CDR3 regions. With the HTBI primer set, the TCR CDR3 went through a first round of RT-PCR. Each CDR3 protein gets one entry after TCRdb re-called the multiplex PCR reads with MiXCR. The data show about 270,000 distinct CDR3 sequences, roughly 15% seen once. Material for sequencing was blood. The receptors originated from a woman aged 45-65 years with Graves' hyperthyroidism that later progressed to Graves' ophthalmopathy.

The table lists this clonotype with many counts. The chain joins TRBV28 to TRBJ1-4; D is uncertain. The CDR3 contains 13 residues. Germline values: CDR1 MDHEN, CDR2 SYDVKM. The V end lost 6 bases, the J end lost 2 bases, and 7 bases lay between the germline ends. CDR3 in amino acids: CASRRVTNEKLFF. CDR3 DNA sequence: TGTGCCAGCAGGCGTGTCACTAATGAAAAACTGTTTTTT.

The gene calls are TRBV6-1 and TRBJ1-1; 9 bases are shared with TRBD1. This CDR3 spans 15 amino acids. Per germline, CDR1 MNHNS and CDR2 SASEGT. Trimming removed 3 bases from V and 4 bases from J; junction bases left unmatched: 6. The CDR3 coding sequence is TGTGCCAGCAGTGAGAGGACAGGGGTAGGCACTGAAGCTTTCTTT. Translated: CASSERTGVGTEAFF.

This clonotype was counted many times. The CDR3 loop is CASYQGGSPLHF. The DNA of the CDR3 is TGTGCCAGTTACCAGGGGGGCTCACCCCTCCACTTT. V and J are TRBV27 and TRBJ1-6; TRBD1 aligns across 7 bases. V was clipped by 9 bases and J by 10 bases; unmatched bases: 6. The CDR3 is 12 residues long. Germline CDR1 is MNHEY and CDR2 is SMNVEV (reference sequence).